The 18 T cell receptor beta chains in this list originate from one sample, sequenced in a study of T cell repertoires in cytomegalovirus infection. TCRdb processed the reads anew with MiXCR; each CDR3 protein has one entry. This table has 450,000 to 550,000 distinct CDR3 sequences, 16% appearing once. Sequences were obtained from CD8+ T cells from PBMCs. All receptors come from a human donor in good health (CMV status not recorded). Some clones in this sample may be carry-over from other donors' samples.

The chain is built from TRBV5-4 and TRBJ2-3, with D possibly TRBD2 on 6 matching bases. V was cut by 2 bases and J by 0 bases, with 10 bases left in between. There are 15 residues in the CDR3. Germline values: CDR1 SGHNT, CDR2 YYREEE (reference sequence). CDR3 in amino acids: CASSFGGTSTDTQYF. CDR3 DNA sequence: TGTGCCAGCAGCTTTGGTGGGACTAGCACAGATACGCAGTATTTT.

This clonotype has ten or more counts. The chain is built from TRBV7-6 and TRBJ2-1; TRBD1 aligns across 7 bases. This CDR3 has 17 residues. Germline lookup yields CDR1 SGHVS and CDR2 FNYEAQ. Germline trimming cut 3 bases from V and 8 bases from J; bases unmatched to any gene: 16. The CDR3 is CASSLSYRGSFLDEQFF. CDR3 sequence (DNA): TGTGCCAGCAGCTTGTCGTACAGGGGCAGTTTCTTAGATGAGCAGTTCTTC.

This clonotype was detected ten times or more. The chain uses TRBV28 and TRBJ1-5; unclear D gene. V lost 3 bases and J lost 2, with 8 bases in between. There are 14 residues in the CDR3. CDR1 is MDHEN and CDR2 is SYDVKM in the germline V gene. The CDR3 loop is CASSFSLRNQPQHF. The CDR3 region has the DNA TGTGCCAGCAGTTTTTCCCTTCGCAATCAGCCCCAGCATTTT.

This clonotype was seen at least ten times. V gene TRBV6-1 combines with J gene TRBJ2-1; D gene ambiguous. The CDR3 consists of 13 residues. The germline gives CDR1 MNHNS, CDR2 SASEGT. The V and J ends lost 3 bases and 8 bases respectively, with 11 bases between them. Here the CDR3 reads CASSDRGVDEQFF. The CDR3 nucleotides are TGTGCCAGCAGTGACCGAGGAGTCGATGAGCAGTTCTTC.

This clonotype came up many times. The chain employs TRBV25-1 and TRBJ2-5; D unclear. Trimming took 2 bases from V and 5 from J, leaving 12 bases between them. Germline values: CDR1 MGHDK, CDR2 SYGVNS. The CDR3 sequence is 14 residues long. CDR3 protein: CASSEPAVMETQYF. The CDR3 DNA reads as TGTGCCAGCAGTGAACCCGCCGTAATGGAGACCCAGTACTTC.

This clonotype was detected only a few times. V usage is TRBV5-1 and J usage is TRBJ2-2; D may be TRBD1 (6 bases). V lost 0 bases to trimming and J lost 1 base, with 16 bases between them. The CDR3 spans 18 residues. Germline V lookup: CDR1 SGHRS, CDR2 YFSETQ. In DNA form, the CDR3 reads TGCGCCAGCAGCTTGGCTGGCAGGGGATCCGTGAACACCGGGGAGCTGTTTTTT. Translation: CASSLAGRGSVNTGELFF.

This clonotype was recorded a few times. The chain recombines TRBV10-3 with TRBJ1-1; tentative D call: TRBD1 (5 bases). The CDR3 has 16 residues. Germline V gene sequence: CDR1 ENHRY, CDR2 SYGVKD. V was clipped by 2 bases and J by 5 bases, with 18 bases between them. The CDR3 loop reads CAISETERGEWTEAFF. The CDR3 coding sequence is TGTGCCATCAGTGAGACGGAACGGGGCGAATGGACTGAAGCTTTCTTT.

This clonotype has just a few counts. This chain uses TRBV7-9 with TRBJ2-7; 8 bases agree with TRBD2. V was clipped by 7 bases and J by 2 bases; unmatched bases: 7. CDR1 is SEHNR and CDR2 is FQNEAQ in the germline V gene (reference sequence). This CDR3 region has 14 residues. Here the CDR3 reads CASIGGGGTYEQYF. The CDR3 DNA follows: TGTGCCAGCATCGGGGGGGGGGGGACCTACGAGCAGTACTTC.

The rearrangement uses TRBV10-2 and TRBJ2-2, with 10 bases identical to TRBD1. The CDR3 extends over 16 amino acids. J gave up 7 bases and V 11 bases, and 16 bases lay outside the gene matches. Germline loops: CDR1 WSHSY, CDR2 SAAADI. CDR3 sequence: CAAVARDRGPIGELFF. The CDR3 DNA reads as TGCGCCGCAGTCGCCCGGGACAGGGGCCCCATCGGGGAGCTGTTTTTT.

This clonotype was observed a handful of times. The V call is TRBV7-9, the J call TRBJ1-1, with TRBD1 matching over 7 bases. Trimming at V came to 5 bases and at J to 1 base, leaving 7 bases not matched to a gene. CDR3 size: 15 residues. Germline loops: CDR1 SEHNR, CDR2 FQNEAQ (reference sequence). Here the CDR3 reads CASSRWTGQNTEAFF. The DNA for the CDR3 is TGTGCCAGCAGCAGATGGACAGGACAGAACACTGAAGCTTTCTTT.

At least ten counts were recorded for this clonotype. V is TRBV30 and J is TRBJ1-3; D call uncertain. Germline loops: CDR1 GTSNPN, CDR2 SVGIG (reference sequence). Trimming pared 2 bases from V and 1 base from J, leaving 6 bases between. The CDR3 runs to 13 residues. For the CDR3, the DNA is TGTGCCTGGAGTTGGGGTTCTGGAAACACCATATATTTT. Protein product: CAWSWGSGNTIYF.

The rearrangement joins TRBV5-1 to TRBJ2-1; possibly TRBD1 for D (6 bases). The CDR3 totals 14 residues. With 4 bases removed from V and 5 bases from J, the gap between germline ends came to 13 bases. Germline V gene data show CDR1 as SGHRS and CDR2 as YFSETQ. The CDR3 loop reads CASSPWTDNNEQFF. In DNA form, the CDR3 reads TGCGCCAGCAGCCCCTGGACAGATAACAATGAGCAGTTCTTC.

V gene TRBV2 combines with J gene TRBJ1-1; no reliable D call. The germline V gene encodes CDR1 SNHLY and CDR2 FYNNEI. V was clipped by 6 bases and J by 6 bases, with 11 bases between them. CDR3 length: 12 amino acids. The CDR3 here is CASRNGRAEAFF. The CDR3 coding sequence is TGTGCCAGCAGGAACGGGCGGGCTGAAGCTTTCTTT.

Only a few counts were recorded for this clonotype. The rearrangement joins TRBV5-1 to TRBJ1-1, with D tentatively TRBD1 (5 bases). This CDR3 has 14 amino acids. Between the trimmed V and J ends, which lost 1 base and 0 bases, there was a span of 7 bases. Germline lookup yields CDR1 SGHRS and CDR2 YFSETQ. The DNA for the CDR3 is TGCGCCAGCAGCTTGCGAGGGGTGAACACTGAAGCTTTCTTT. Translating it yields CASSLRGVNTEAFF.

The chain employs TRBV4-1 and TRBJ2-3; D is tentatively TRBD1 or TRBD2 (5 bases each). Trimming left V 1 base short and J 2 bases short, with 10 bases between. From germline, CDR1 is MGHRA and CDR2 YSYEKL. The CDR3 sequence is 15 residues long. The CDR3 coding sequence is TGCGCCAGCAGCCAAGGGGCAGGGACCACAGATACGCAGTATTTT. Translated, it gives CASSQGAGTTDTQYF.

This clonotype was counted at least ten times. The J gene is TRBJ2-3, the V gene TRBV6-5; D may be TRBD1 (6 bases). The CDR3 runs 14 residues. Trimming removed 8 bases at V and 5 bases at J, with 17 bases between. Germline-derived CDR1 and CDR2 are MNHEY and SVGAGI. The CDR3 protein is CASATTGFRDTQYF. CDR3 nucleotides: TGTGCCAGCGCAACTACAGGGTTTAGAGATACGCAGTATTTT.

Ten or more counts support this clonotype. The V gene is TRBV27, the J gene TRBJ2-2; tentative D call: TRBD1 (5 bases). Germline values: CDR1 MNHEY, CDR2 SMNVEV (reference sequence). Trimming removed 5 bases at V and 7 bases at J, with 14 bases between. The CDR3 sequence is 14 residues long. The CDR3 reads CASSLAGYSGELFF. The CDR3 nucleotides are TGTGCCAGCAGTCTCGCAGGGTACAGCGGGGAGCTGTTTTTT.

This clonotype was counted many times. The chain has TRBV7-9 and TRBJ2-7; maybe TRBD2 (6 bases). Per germline, CDR1 SEHNR and CDR2 FQNEAQ (reference sequence). The V end lost 5 bases, the J end lost 4 bases, and 12 bases lay between the germline ends. The CDR3 runs to 13 residues. CDR3 protein: CASSPSGRYEQYF. The CDR3 nucleotides are TGTGCCAGCAGCCCATCAGGGAGGTACGAGCAGTACTTC.